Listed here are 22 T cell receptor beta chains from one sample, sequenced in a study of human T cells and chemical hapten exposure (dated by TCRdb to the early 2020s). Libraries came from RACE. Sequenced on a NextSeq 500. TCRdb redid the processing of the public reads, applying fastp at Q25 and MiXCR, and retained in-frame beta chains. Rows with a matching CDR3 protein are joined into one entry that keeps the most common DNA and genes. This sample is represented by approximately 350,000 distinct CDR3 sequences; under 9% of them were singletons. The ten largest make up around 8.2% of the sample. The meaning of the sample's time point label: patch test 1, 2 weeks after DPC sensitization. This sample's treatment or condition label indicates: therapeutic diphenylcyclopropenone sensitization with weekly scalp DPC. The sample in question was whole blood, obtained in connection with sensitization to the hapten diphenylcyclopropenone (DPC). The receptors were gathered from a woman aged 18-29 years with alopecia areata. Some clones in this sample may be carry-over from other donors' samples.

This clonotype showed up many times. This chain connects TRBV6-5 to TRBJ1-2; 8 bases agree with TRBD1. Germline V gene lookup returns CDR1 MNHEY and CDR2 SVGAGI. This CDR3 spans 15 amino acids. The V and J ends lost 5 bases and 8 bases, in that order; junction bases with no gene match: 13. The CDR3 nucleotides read TGTGCCAGCAGTCGGTCAGGGGGCGCCAGGAACGGCTACACCTTC. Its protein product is CASSRSGGARNGYTF.

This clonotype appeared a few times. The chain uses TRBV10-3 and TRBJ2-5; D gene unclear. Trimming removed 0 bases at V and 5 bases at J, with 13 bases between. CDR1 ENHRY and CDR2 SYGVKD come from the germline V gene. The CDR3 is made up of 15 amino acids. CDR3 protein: CAISESKALVETQYF. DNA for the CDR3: TGTGCCATCAGTGAGTCGAAAGCGTTGGTTGAGACCCAGTACTTC.

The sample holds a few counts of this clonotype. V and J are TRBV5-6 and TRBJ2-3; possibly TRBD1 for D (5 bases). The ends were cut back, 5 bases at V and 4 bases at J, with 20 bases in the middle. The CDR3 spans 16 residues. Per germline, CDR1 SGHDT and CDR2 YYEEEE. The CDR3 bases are TGTGCCAGCAGTTCCGCAGGGATCAGCATGGCAGATACGCAGTATTTT. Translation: CASSSAGISMADTQYF.

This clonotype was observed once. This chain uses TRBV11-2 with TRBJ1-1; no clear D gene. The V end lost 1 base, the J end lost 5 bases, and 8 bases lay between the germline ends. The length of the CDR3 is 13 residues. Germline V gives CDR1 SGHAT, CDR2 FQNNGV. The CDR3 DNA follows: TGTGCCAGCAGCTTAGGGGGAGAAACTGAAGCTTTCTTT. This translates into CASSLGGETEAFF.

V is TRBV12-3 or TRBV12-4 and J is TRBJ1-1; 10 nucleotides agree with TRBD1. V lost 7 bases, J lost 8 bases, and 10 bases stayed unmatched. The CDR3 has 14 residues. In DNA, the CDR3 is TGTGCCAGCAACAAGAGACAGGGGGCGATGGAAGCTTTCTTT. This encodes CASNKRQGAMEAFF.

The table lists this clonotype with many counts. CDR3 nucleotides: TGTGCCAGCAGCCTACAAGCTTACCGGTCCAATGAGCAGTTCTTC. This translates into CASSLQAYRSNEQFF. The chain carries TRBV6-5 and TRBJ2-1; D is undetermined. Germline V gene lookup returns CDR1 MNHEY and CDR2 SVGAGI. The CDR3 covers 15 residues. V lost 6 bases to trimming and J lost 6 bases, with 18 bases between them.

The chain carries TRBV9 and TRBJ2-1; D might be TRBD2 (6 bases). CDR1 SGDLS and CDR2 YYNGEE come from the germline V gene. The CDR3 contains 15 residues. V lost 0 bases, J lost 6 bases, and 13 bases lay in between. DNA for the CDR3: TGTGCCAGCAGCGTAGCTACGTGGAGGGGCAATGAGCAGTTCTTC. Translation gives CASSVATWRGNEQFF.

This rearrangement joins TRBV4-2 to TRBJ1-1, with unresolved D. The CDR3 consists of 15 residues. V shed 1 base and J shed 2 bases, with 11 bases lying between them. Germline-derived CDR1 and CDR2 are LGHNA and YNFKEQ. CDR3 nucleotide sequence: TGTGCCAGCAGCCAAGGGAACGAACAAAACACTGAAGCTTTCTTT. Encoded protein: CASSQGNEQNTEAFF.

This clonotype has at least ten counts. The chain's CDR3 is CASSSASGVTDTQYF. In DNA, the CDR3 is TGTGCCAGCAGTTCGGCTAGCGGGGTAACAGATACGCAGTATTTT. This chain links TRBV6-5 with TRBJ2-3, with 9 bases matching TRBD2. The V segment lost 4 bases and the J segment 3 bases; nucleotides outside the gene matches: 5. The CDR3 contains 15 residues. The germline CDR1 and CDR2 sequences are MNHEY and SVGAGI.

The CDR3 DNA sequence: TGTGCCAGCTCTTCAATAAGGGGGGGCCTAAGACGGACAGATACGCAGTATTTT. As protein: CASSSIRGGLRRTDTQYF. This chain uses TRBV6-1 with TRBJ2-3, with D perhaps TRBD2 (7 bases). Germline CDR1 reads MNHNS; CDR2 reads SASEGT. Deletions cut 8 bases from V and 3 bases from J, with 27 bases between. The CDR3 extends over 18 amino acids.

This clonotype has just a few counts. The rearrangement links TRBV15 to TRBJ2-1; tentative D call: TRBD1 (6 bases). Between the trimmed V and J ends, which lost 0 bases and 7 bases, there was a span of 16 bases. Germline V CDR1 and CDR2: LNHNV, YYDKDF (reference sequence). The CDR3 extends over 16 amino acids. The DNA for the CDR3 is TGTGCCACCAGCAGAGACAGGGGTCTCGAGAGGAATGAGCAGTTCTTC. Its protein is CATSRDRGLERNEQFF.

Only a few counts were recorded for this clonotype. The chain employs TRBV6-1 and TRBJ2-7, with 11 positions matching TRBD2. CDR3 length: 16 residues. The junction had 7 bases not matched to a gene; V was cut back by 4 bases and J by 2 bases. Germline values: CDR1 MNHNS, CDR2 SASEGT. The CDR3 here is CASSVGSSGGTYEQYF. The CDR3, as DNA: TGTGCCAGCAGTGTTGGATCTAGCGGGGGGACCTACGAGCAGTACTTC.

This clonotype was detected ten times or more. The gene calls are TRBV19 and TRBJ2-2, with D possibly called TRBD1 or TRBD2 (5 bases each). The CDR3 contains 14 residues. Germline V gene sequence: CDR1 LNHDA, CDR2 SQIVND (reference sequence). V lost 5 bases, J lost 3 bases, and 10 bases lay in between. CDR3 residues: CASSVGDDTGELFF. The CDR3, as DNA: TGTGCCAGTAGTGTAGGGGACGACACCGGGGAGCTGTTTTTT. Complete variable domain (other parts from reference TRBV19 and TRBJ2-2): DGGITQSPKYLFRKEGQNVTLSCEQNLNHDAMYWYRQDPGQGLRLIYYSQIVNDFQKGDIAEGYSVSREKKESFPLTVTSAQKNPTAFYLCASSVGDDTGELFFGEGSRLTVL.

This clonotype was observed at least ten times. The CDR3 here is CASSISAGVQTGELFF. The CDR3 DNA reads as TGTGCCAGTAGTATTTCAGCGGGGGTTCAAACCGGGGAGCTGTTTTTT. This chain joins TRBV19 and TRBJ2-2, with 8 bases matching TRBD2. CDR1 and CDR2 (germline): LNHDA, SQIVND (reference sequence). V shed 3 bases, J shed 5 bases, and the junction held 8 bases outside the gene matches. This CDR3 comprises 16 residues.

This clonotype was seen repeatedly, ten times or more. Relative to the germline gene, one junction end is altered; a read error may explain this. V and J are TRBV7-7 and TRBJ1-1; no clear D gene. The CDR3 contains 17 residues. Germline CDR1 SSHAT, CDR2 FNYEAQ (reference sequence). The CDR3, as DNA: TGTGCTAGCAGCTTAGATTTCCCCGACTCCCGAGAGACTGAAGCTTTCTTT. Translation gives CASSLDFPDSRETEAFF.

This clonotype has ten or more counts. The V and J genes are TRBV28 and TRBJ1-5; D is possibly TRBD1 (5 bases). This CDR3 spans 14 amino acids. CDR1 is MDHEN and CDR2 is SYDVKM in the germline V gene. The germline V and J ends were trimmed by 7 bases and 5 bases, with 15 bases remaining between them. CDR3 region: CASTTWRGDQPQHF. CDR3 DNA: TGTGCCAGCACTACCTGGCGGGGGGATCAGCCCCAGCATTTT. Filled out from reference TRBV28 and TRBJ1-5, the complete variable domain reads DVKVTQSSRYLVKRTGEKVFLECVQDMDHENMFWYRQDPGLGLRLIYFSYDVKMKEKGDIPEGYSVSREKKERFSLILESASTNQTSMYLCASTTWRGDQPQHFGDGTRLSIL.

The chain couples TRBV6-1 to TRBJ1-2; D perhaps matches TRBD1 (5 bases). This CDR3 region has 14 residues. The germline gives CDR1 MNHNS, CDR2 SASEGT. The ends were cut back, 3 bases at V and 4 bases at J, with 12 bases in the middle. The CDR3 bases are TGTGCCAGCAGTGAGGCCGGGACGGTCTATGGCTACACCTTC. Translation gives CASSEAGTVYGYTF.

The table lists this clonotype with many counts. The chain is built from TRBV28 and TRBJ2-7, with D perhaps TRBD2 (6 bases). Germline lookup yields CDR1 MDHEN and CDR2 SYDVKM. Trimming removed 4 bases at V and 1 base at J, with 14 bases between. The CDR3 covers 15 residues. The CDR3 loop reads CASSSGSTSSYEQYF. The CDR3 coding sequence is TGTGCCAGCAGTTCCGGGTCGACTAGTTCCTACGAGCAGTACTTC.

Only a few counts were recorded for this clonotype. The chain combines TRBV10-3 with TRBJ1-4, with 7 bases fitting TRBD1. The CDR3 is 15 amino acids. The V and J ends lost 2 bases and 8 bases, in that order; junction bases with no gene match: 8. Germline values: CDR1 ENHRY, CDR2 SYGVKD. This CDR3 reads CAISEKQGVNEKLFF. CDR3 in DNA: TGTGCCATCAGTGAGAAGCAGGGGGTTAACGAAAAACTGTTTTTT.

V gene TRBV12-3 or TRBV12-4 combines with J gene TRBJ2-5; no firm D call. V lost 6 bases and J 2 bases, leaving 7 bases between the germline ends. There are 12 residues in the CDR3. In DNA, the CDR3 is TGTGCCAGCAGGGGCTGGCAAGAGACCCAGTACTTC. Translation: CASRGWQETQYF.

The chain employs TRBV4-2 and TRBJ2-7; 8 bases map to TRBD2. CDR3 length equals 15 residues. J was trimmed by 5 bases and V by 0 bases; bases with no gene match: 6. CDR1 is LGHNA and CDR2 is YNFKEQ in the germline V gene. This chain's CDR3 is CASSQEDGGADEQYF. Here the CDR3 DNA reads TGTGCCAGCAGCCAAGAGGACGGGGGGGCTGACGAGCAGTACTTC.

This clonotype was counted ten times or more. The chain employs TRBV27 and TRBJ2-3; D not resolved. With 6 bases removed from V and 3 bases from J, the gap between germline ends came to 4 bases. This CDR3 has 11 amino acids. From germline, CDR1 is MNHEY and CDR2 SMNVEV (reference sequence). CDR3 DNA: TGTGCCAGCAGGTTGACAGATACGCAGTATTTT. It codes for CASRLTDTQYF.